The 25 T cell receptor beta chains reported below all come from one sample, sequenced in a study of T cells expressing NK-cell markers. TCRdb reprocessed the 5' RACE reads, keeping one entry per CDR3 protein, no DNA. The listing contains 140,000 or so distinct CDR3 sequences. What was sequenced was blood T cells: a sorted CD56 or NKG2C T cell subset, CD4+ or CD8+ T cells, or bulk PBMC T cells (not recorded which). The receptors here all came from a man aged 18 to 30 in good health.

The V and J genes are TRBV5-4 and TRBJ2-2; as DNA is missing, the TRBD2 call by TCRdb cannot be tested. CDR1 and CDR2 (germline): SGHNT, YYREEE (reference sequence). This CDR3 is 20 amino acids long. CDR3 in amino acids: CASSLISGRSPTLNTGELFF.

The genes are TRBV12-3 or TRBV12-4 and TRBJ1-3. This CDR3 has 15 residues. The CDR3 region is CASSPYHNSGNTIYF.

The rearrangement links TRBV7-3 to TRBJ2-3; the TCRdb D gene call, TRBD2, has no DNA to confirm it. Per germline, CDR1 SGHTA and CDR2 FQGTGA. The CDR3 covers 13 residues. This chain's CDR3 is CASSPPEGRTQYF.

The genes are TRBV10-3 and TRBJ2-1; TCRdb designates TRBD1, a call that cannot be tested without DNA. Germline lookup yields CDR1 ENHRY and CDR2 SYGVKD. This CDR3 has 17 amino acids. The CDR3 is CAISESLPTGAYNEQFF.

This chain joins TRBV12-3 or TRBV12-4 and TRBJ2-2; without DNA, the TCRdb call of TRBD2 cannot be checked. The CDR3 is 17 residues long. The CDR3 protein is CASSSSGREGNTGELFF.

The V gene is TRBV12-3 or TRBV12-4, the J gene TRBJ2-1; TCRdb indicates TRBD1, and absent DNA this call remains unverified. The CDR3 sequence is 14 residues long. CDR3 sequence reads: CASSPRGSGNEQFF.

The J gene is TRBJ2-1, the V gene TRBV28; TCRdb returns TRBD1, unconfirmable since there is no DNA. The CDR3 is 15 amino acids. Germline V gene lookup returns CDR1 MDHEN and CDR2 SYDVKM. This CDR3 is CASSLPMGQMNEQFF.

This chain joins TRBV18 and TRBJ2-2. The CDR3 covers 13 residues. Germline-derived CDR1 and CDR2 are KGHSH and LQKENI. CDR3 sequence reads: CASSPLVTGELFF. Filled out from reference TRBV18 and TRBJ2-2, the complete variable domain reads NAGVMQNPRHLVRRRGQEARLRCSPMKGHSHVYWYRQLPEEGLKFMVYLQKENIIDESGMPKERFSAEFPKEGPSILRIQQVVRGDSAAYFCASSPLVTGELFFGEGSRLTVL.

This sequence joins TRBV6-1 and TRBJ2-2. The V gene's germline CDR1 is MNHNS and CDR2 SASEGT. There are 12 residues in the CDR3. The CDR3 spells CASSELSWELFF.

The chain is built from TRBV5-6 and TRBJ2-4; TCRdb calls TRBD2, which cannot be checked without DNA. The CDR3 extends over 14 amino acids. CDR1 is SGHDT and CDR2 is YYEEEE in the germline V gene. The CDR3: CASSSLAVKNIQYF.

The chain joins TRBV19 to TRBJ2-1; TCRdb returns TRBD2, unconfirmable since there is no DNA. CDR1 is LNHDA and CDR2 is SQIVND in the germline V gene (reference sequence). The CDR3 is made up of 13 amino acids. CDR3 in amino acids: CASGTGLFNEQFF.

The chain employs TRBV11-1 and TRBJ2-1; the D call of TRBD1 rests on TCRdb alone, since no DNA is present to check it. Germline V CDR1 and CDR2: SGHAT, FQDESV (reference sequence). CDR3 length: 19 residues. This CDR3 reads CASSLGGKWDRVQKMEQFF.

This CDR3 is CASSPGVGDTQYF. The chain recombines TRBV19 with TRBJ2-3; the TRBD1 assignment by TCRdb is unverifiable without DNA. The CDR3 totals 13 residues. Per germline, CDR1 LNHDA and CDR2 SQIVND (reference sequence).

The chain links TRBV30 to TRBJ2-7; TCRdb picks TRBD1, but there is no DNA to check that call. The CDR3 length is 12 residues. Germline V gene data show CDR1 as GTSNPN and CDR2 as SVGIG (reference sequence). This chain's CDR3 is CACQGGLYEQYF.

The chain joins TRBV6-2 or TRBV6-3 to TRBJ2-5. Germline loops: CDR1 MNHEY, CDR2 SVGEGT. CDR3 length: 19 amino acids. CDR3 amino acids: CASSYPDSWSEQYQETQYF.

This sequence joins TRBV12-3 or TRBV12-4 and TRBJ1-1; TCRdb calls TRBD1, which cannot be checked without DNA. The CDR3 is 12 residues long. The CDR3 here is CASSSDRVGAFF.

The chain couples TRBV27 to TRBJ2-1. CDR3 size: 14 residues. Germline assignment: CDR1 MNHEY and CDR2 SMNVEV (reference sequence). This CDR3 is CASSLGLPHNEQFF.

V gene TRBV12-3 or TRBV12-4 combines with J gene TRBJ2-3. This CDR3 has 14 residues. CDR3 in amino acids: CASSLEAKRDTQYF.

This chain joins TRBV5-1 and TRBJ2-2; TCRdb lists TRBD2, though no DNA is available to test this call. Germline values: CDR1 SGHRS, CDR2 YFSETQ. The CDR3 is 17 amino acids. The CDR3 is CASSLDPSGSHTGELFF.

The gene calls are TRBV29-1 and TRBJ2-2. Germline assignment: CDR1 SQVTM and CDR2 ANQGSEA. The CDR3 length is 13 residues. The CDR3: CSIGLQNTGELFF.

V is TRBV4-1 and J is TRBJ2-3. The CDR3 runs to 12 residues. CDR1 is MGHRA, CDR2 YSYEKL, per germline. CDR3 loop: CASSQDGHTQYF.

This sequence joins TRBV6-5 and TRBJ2-1; TCRdb designates TRBD1, a call that cannot be tested without DNA. CDR1 is MNHEY, CDR2 SVGAGI, per germline. The CDR3 has 12 amino acids. Here the CDR3 reads CASSYTGIEQFF.

The chain combines TRBV11-2 with TRBJ2-1; TCRdb designates TRBD1, a call that cannot be tested without DNA. The germline V gene has CDR1 SGHAT and CDR2 FQNNGV. This CDR3 has 12 residues. The CDR3 loop reads CASSPRTGEQFF.

V is TRBV7-8 and J is TRBJ1-4; with no DNA, the TCRdb D assignment of TRBD1 cannot be verified. Germline-derived CDR1 and CDR2 are SGHVS and FQNEAQ. The CDR3 has 15 amino acids. The CDR3 region is CASSLGGGRNEKLFF.

V gene TRBV5-1 combines with J gene TRBJ2-3; TCRdb selects TRBD1, and the lack of DNA leaves this call unchecked. CDR3 length: 15 residues. Per the germline V gene, CDR1 is SGHRS and CDR2 is YFSETQ. The CDR3: CASSLERGPTDTQYF.